Following are 21 T cell receptor beta chains from one sample sequenced in a study of cytomegalovirus exposure and HLA in healthy donors. Use of 60 Vbeta and 13 Jbeta primers characterized the PCR. Sequencing used immunoSEQ multiplex PCR; TCRdb keeps in-frame clones, though not all of them. The sample consists of around 150,000 clones, around 79% of them appearing once. The source material was PBMCs. The receptor set was obtained from a man aged 25 to 40 in good health and CMV-seropositive.

V gene TRBV7-9 combines with J gene TRBJ1-2; D ambiguous. Trimming removed 5 bases from V and 4 bases from J, with 11 bases in between. This CDR3 comprises 13 residues. Germline CDR1 reads SEHNR; CDR2 reads FQNEAQ (reference sequence). CDR3 loop: CASSPPTGYGYTF. The CDR3 DNA sequence: TGTGCCAGCAGCCCCCCTACGGGCTATGGCTACACCTTC.

This chain connects TRBV6-5 to TRBJ2-7, with D possibly matching TRBD2 (6 bases). V lost 6 bases and J lost 4, with 16 bases in between. CDR3 length: 14 residues. Germline CDR1 reads MNHEY; CDR2 reads SVGAGI. DNA for the CDR3: TGTGCCAGCAGCTCCCCGACTAGTGGGTACGAGCAGTACTTC. The encoded protein is CASSSPTSGYEQYF.

V gene TRBV19 combines with J gene TRBJ2-1, with 7 bases matching TRBD2. Germline V gene lookup returns CDR1 LNHDA and CDR2 SQIVND (reference sequence). CDR3 size: 16 residues. With V trimmed by 2 bases and J by 7 bases, 11 bases remained unmatched. CDR3 in amino acids: CASSIKGLPGGNEQFF. The CDR3 DNA follows: TGTGCCAGTAGTATAAAGGGACTACCTGGAGGTAATGAGCAGTTCTTC.

The chain couples TRBV5-4 to TRBJ2-7; possible D gene TRBD2, 5 bases. The CDR3 is 13 amino acids. The V end was cut by 4 bases, the J end by 7 bases, with 15 bases between. Germline CDR1 is SGHNT and CDR2 is YYREEE (reference sequence). This CDR3 is CASSRWARDEQYF. CDR3 DNA: TGTGCCAGCAGCCGGTGGGCCCGGGATGAGCAGTACTTC. The entire variable domain, with the rest obtained from reference TRBV5-4 and TRBJ2-7, is as follows: ETGVTQSPTHLIKTRGQQVTLRCSSQSGHNTVSWYQQALGQGPQFIFQYYREEENGRGNFPPRFSGLQFPNYSSELNVNALELDDSALYLCASSRWARDEQYFGPGTRLTVT.

The chain joins TRBV27 to TRBJ2-2; a possible D gene is TRBD1 (6 bases). CDR1 is MNHEY, CDR2 SMNVEV, per germline (reference sequence). The length of the CDR3 is 15 residues. V lost 0 bases to trimming and J lost 6 bases, with 11 bases between them. In nucleotides, the CDR3 is TGTGCCAGCAGTTTATCGCTCAAGGGGGCCGGGGAGCTGTTTTTT. This codes for CASSLSLKGAGELFF.

This clone was counted a single time. V and J are TRBV4-2 and TRBJ2-2; TRBD2 matches 10 bases. CDR3 size: 17 residues. Germline V CDR1 and CDR2: LGHNA, YNFKEQ. J was trimmed by 5 bases and V by 1 base; bases with no gene match: 7. CDR3 residues: CASSQASGGAKTGELFF. The CDR3 coding sequence is TGTGCCAGCAGCCAAGCCAGCGGGGGGGCCAAGACCGGGGAGCTGTTTTTT.

V and J are TRBV5-1 and TRBJ2-3, with 11 bases lining up with TRBD2. Germline lookup yields CDR1 SGHRS and CDR2 YFSETQ. There are 14 residues in the CDR3. V was clipped by 7 bases and J by 3 bases; unmatched bases: 4. CDR3 protein: CASGTSGQTDTQYF. The CDR3 DNA reads as TGCGCCAGCGGGACTAGCGGCCAAACAGATACGCAGTATTTT.

This clone was counted only a few times. The V and J genes are TRBV11-2 and TRBJ2-1; tentatively, D is TRBD2 (6 bases). V was trimmed by 4 bases and J by 8 bases, leaving 15 bases between them. Germline V gene sequence: CDR1 SGHAT, CDR2 FQNNGV. The CDR3 loop spans 14 amino acids. The CDR3 loop reads CASSSGTSRDEQFF. CDR3 sequence (DNA): TGTGCCAGCAGCTCCGGGACTTCTAGGGATGAGCAGTTCTTC. The complete variable domain, with remaining parts taken from reference TRBV11-2 and TRBJ2-1, reads EAGVAQSPRYKIIEKRQSVAFWCNPISGHATLYWYQQILGQGPKLLIQFQNNGVVDDSQLPKDRFSAERLKGVDSTLKIQPAKLEDSAVYLCASSSGTSRDEQFFGPGTRLTVL.

The chain joins TRBV6-5 to TRBJ1-1; D remains unclear. CDR3 length: 15 residues. Trimming pared 0 bases from V and 1 base from J, leaving 9 bases between. Germline CDR1 MNHEY, CDR2 SVGAGI. The CDR3 loop is CASSYSASGNTEAFF. CDR3 bases: TGTGCCAGCAGTTACTCTGCCAGTGGGAACACTGAAGCTTTCTTT.

The V call is TRBV27, the J call TRBJ2-7, with TRBD1 matching 10 bases. J was trimmed by 4 bases and V by 5 bases; bases with no gene match: 5. The CDR3 has 14 residues. The V gene's germline CDR1 is MNHEY and CDR2 SMNVEV (reference sequence). CDR3 region: CASSKRDRGYEQYF. CDR3 nucleotides: TGTGCCAGCAGTAAGCGGGACAGGGGATACGAGCAGTACTTC.

This clone came up a few times. The chain carries TRBV28 and TRBJ1-1; D may be TRBD1 (5 bases). The germline V gene encodes CDR1 MDHEN and CDR2 SYDVKM. The CDR3 extends over 15 amino acids. V lost 3 bases and J 0 bases, leaving 11 bases between the germline ends. DNA of the CDR3: TGTGCCAGCAGTTTTGGCGGGGGAATGAACACTGAAGCTTTCTTT. Its protein is CASSFGGGMNTEAFF.

The rearrangement uses TRBV19 and TRBJ2-3; the D gene is possibly TRBD2 (6 bases). Trimming pared 3 bases from V and 0 bases from J, leaving 19 bases between. In germline, CDR1 is LNHDA, CDR2 SQIVND (reference sequence). The CDR3 contains 18 residues. The CDR3 loop reads CASSIGGLSGISTDTQYF. CDR3 nucleotides: TGTGCCAGTAGTATCGGCGGACTTAGCGGAATTAGCACAGATACGCAGTATTTT. Combining the CDR3 with reference TRBV19 and TRBJ2-3 gives the whole variable domain DGGITQSPKYLFRKEGQNVTLSCEQNLNHDAMYWYRQDPGQGLRLIYYSQIVNDFQKGDIAEGYSVSREKKESFPLTVTSAQKNPTAFYLCASSIGGLSGISTDTQYFGPGTRLTVL.

The CDR3 spells CASSSGQGNTGELFF. CDR3 coding DNA: TGCGCCAGCAGCTCCGGACAGGGGAACACCGGGGAGCTGTTTTTT. The chain couples TRBV5-1 to TRBJ2-2; 8 bases match TRBD1. Germline V lookup: CDR1 SGHRS, CDR2 YFSETQ. This CDR3 comprises 15 residues. J was trimmed by 1 base and V by 3 bases; bases with no gene match: 2.

The chain recombines TRBV28 with TRBJ2-3; 8 bases are a match to TRBD1. The V and J ends lost 8 bases and 0 bases, in that order; junction bases with no gene match: 1. CDR1 is MDHEN and CDR2 is SYDVKM in the germline V gene. The CDR3 loop spans 13 amino acids. For the CDR3, the DNA is TGTGCCAGCCGGACAGGGAGCACAGATACGCAGTATTTT. As protein: CASRTGSTDTQYF. Filled out from reference TRBV28 and TRBJ2-3, the complete variable domain reads DVKVTQSSRYLVKRTGEKVFLECVQDMDHENMFWYRQDPGLGLRLIYFSYDVKMKEKGDIPEGYSVSREKKERFSLILESASTNQTSMYLCASRTGSTDTQYFGPGTRLTVL.

The V call is TRBV7-9, the J call TRBJ2-1, with TRBD2 matching over 11 bases. CDR1 and CDR2 from the germline V gene are SEHNR and FQNEAQ (reference sequence). The CDR3 is 18 residues long. V was pared by 5 bases and J by 4 bases, with 13 bases of the junction left unmatched. The chain's CDR3 is CASSIPGSGTSGYNEQFF. The CDR3 DNA sequence: TGTGCCAGCAGCATACCTGGATCCGGGACTAGCGGATACAATGAGCAGTTCTTC.

Here the CDR3 DNA reads TGTGCCAGCAGCTTAGATCTCCCCGGGGAGCTGTTTTTT. Protein sequence: CASSLDLPGELFF. The chain combines TRBV7-7 with TRBJ2-2; D is ambiguous. Per the germline V gene, CDR1 is SSHAT and CDR2 is FNYEAQ (reference sequence). Deletions cut 1 base from V and 6 bases from J, with 6 bases between. The CDR3 has 13 residues.

This chain links TRBV5-4 with TRBJ2-7; D is undetermined. The CDR3 is 14 residues long. Germline CDR1 and CDR2: SGHNT and YYREEE (reference sequence). V gave up 0 bases and J gave up 0 bases, with 7 bases separating them. CDR3 nucleotide sequence: TGTGCCAGCAGCTTGGGTGGTAGCTCCTACGAGCAGTACTTC. Its protein is CASSLGGSSYEQYF.

Written as DNA, the CDR3 is TGTGCCAGCCGGGGACTAGCGGGAGTTGAGACCCAGTACTTC. It translates to CASRGLAGVETQYF. The V call is TRBV2, the J call TRBJ2-5; 14 bases line up with TRBD2. Germline V gene lookup returns CDR1 SNHLY and CDR2 FYNNEI. This CDR3 has 14 amino acids. After removal of 8 bases from V and 5 bases from J, the junction contained 4 bases not matched to a gene.

This CDR3 reads CASSRLGEAHNEQFF. For the CDR3, the DNA is TGTGCCAGCAGCCGACTGGGGGAGGCCCACAATGAGCAGTTCTTC. The V and J genes are TRBV11-2 and TRBJ2-1; tentative D call: TRBD2 (6 bases). This CDR3 spans 15 amino acids. The V and J ends lost 5 bases and 5 bases respectively, with 16 bases between them. Germline lookup yields CDR1 SGHAT and CDR2 FQNNGV.

This clone has only a few counts. V gene TRBV15 combines with J gene TRBJ2-1, with D possibly TRBD1 on 6 matching bases. V lost 4 bases and J 5 bases, leaving 15 bases between the germline ends. The CDR3 is made up of 15 amino acids. In germline, CDR1 is LNHNV, CDR2 YYDKDF (reference sequence). The CDR3 region is CATSKTDSINNEQFF. The CDR3 nucleotides read TGTGCCACCAGCAAAACGGACAGTATCAACAATGAGCAGTTCTTC. Together with reference TRBV15 and TRBJ2-1, the CDR3 gives the full variable domain: DAMVIQNPRYQVTQFGKPVTLSCSQTLNHNVMYWYQQKSSQAPKLLFHYYDKDFNNEADTPDNFQSRRPNTSFCFLDIRSPGLGDTAMYLCATSKTDSINNEQFFGPGTRLTVL.

V gene TRBV5-1 combines with J gene TRBJ1-3; 8 bases fit TRBD1. Germline values: CDR1 SGHRS, CDR2 YFSETQ. CDR3 length: 12 residues. V trimming: 4 bases; J trimming: 10 bases; junction bases outside the gene matches: 4. CDR3 in DNA: TGCGCCAGCAGCCCCACAGGGGGTACCATATATTTT. Protein sequence: CASSPTGGTIYF.